The 2 T cell receptor beta chains below all came from one sample that was sequenced in a study of blood T cell repertoires in COVID-19. Produced via immunoSEQ multiplex PCR; TCRdb's table is partial and in-frame only. The table has under 250,000 clones, approximately 78% seen once. Sequencing input: peripheral blood. Receptors originate from a woman aged 18-29 years with acute or convalescent COVID-19.

The V and J genes are TRBV5-1 and TRBJ2-5; D remains ambiguous. The CDR3 has 12 amino acids. Germline V gene data show CDR1 as SGHRS and CDR2 as YFSETQ. V was cut by 2 bases and J by 2 bases, with 4 bases left in between. CDR3 region: CASSFPQETQYF. For the CDR3, the DNA is TGCGCCAGCAGCTTCCCTCAAGAGACCCAGTACTTC.

The V call is TRBV11-2, the J call TRBJ1-3; no clear D. Germline assignment: CDR1 SGHAT and CDR2 FQNNGV. The CDR3 has 14 amino acids. Trimming removed 4 bases from V and 2 bases from J, with 9 bases in between. The CDR3 sequence: CASSSQTTGNTIYF. The CDR3 bases are TGTGCCAGCAGCTCCCAGACAACTGGAAACACCATATATTTT.